This T cell receptor beta chain was identified during a study of T cells in tuberculosis (dated 2018 in TCRdb). At the level of the whole study: In the study, CD1B tetramers and high-throughput TCR immunosequencing were combined to characterize T cells specific for the mycobacterial lipid antigen glucose monomycolate (GMM). With approximately nine people per group, a South African clinical cohort compared IGRA-negative adolescents, IGRA-positive adolescents with latent tuberculosis, and adults with active tuberculosis. PBMC from active tuberculosis patients were archived either before standard anti-tuberculosis treatment began or within 7 days of its start. General study outcomes and caveats: The smaller NN-distances in active tuberculosis patients were driven in part by shorter CDR3-alpha lengths, while the difference seen for TCR-beta was not statistically significant. Clinical samples were chosen by availability of cryopreserved specimens, and active tuberculosis cases were adults while controls were adolescents. Smaller mean NN-distances to GMM-specific TCRs were observed in active tuberculosis TCR-alpha repertoires than in IGRA-negative controls, suggesting clonal expansion of GMM-specific TCRs. Using GEM motif frequencies, a classifier achieved 65% to 75% accuracy, whereas a classifier built on the diverse GMM-specific repertoire got to 87% accuracy (AUROC about 0.9).

The sample's time point label is to be understood as: new active TB diagnosis, blood taken before or within 7 days of starting treatment. Active tuberculosis patients were HIV-seronegative South African adults aged 18 years or older with a new diagnosis. Confirmation of active tuberculosis was based on positive sputum smear microscopy and/or a positive M. tuberculosis culture. Immunosequencing of unsorted cryopreserved PBMC covered, on average, around 100,000 T cells per clinical donor. Trimming removed 6 bases from V and 7 bases from J; the gene matches leave 9 bases unexplained. Sequences MDHEN (CDR1) and SYDVKM (CDR2) are obtained from the germline V gene. From its cysteine to its phenylalanine, the CDR3 spans 14 amino acids. The retained sequence is limited to the CDR3, 42 bases, with the frame set at the first base. Concerning this clone itself: Its antigen is currently not known. Within one base of it there is no much larger clone, and no base qualities were kept.

The immunoSEQ multiplex PCR assay was used to generate TCR libraries, with TCR-beta and/or TCR-alpha/delta assays applied to each sample. The amplified TCR libraries were sequenced on the Illumina high-throughput platform. For the original study's pipeline: Clustering and dimensionality reduction relied on pairwise TCRdist distances among GMM-specific receptors from T cells that were either sorted ex vivo or expanded in vitro. Each clinical repertoire received a mean NN-distance score, defined as the average TCRdist to the nearest 10% of tetramer-positive reference sequences. GEM TCR motif frequency was computed as the fraction of unique TCRs matching known GEM sequences by V/J usage and CDR3 length. Linear discriminant analysis with leave-one-out cross-validation, implemented in scikit-learn, was used to classify active tuberculosis. This is the immuneACCESS table as TCRdb keeps it, with only in-frame sequences that have V and J called. A part of the clones is gone; compared with another copy, unresolved V genes explain less than half, and the rest is unexplained. V and J calls and clone size are copied from that table; D and trimming were computed from the DNA. The sample profile shows about 35,000 clones; approximately 90% of them were found once. The ten largest account for 5% to 5.5% of the sample.

The sequences come from PBMCs, collected at tuberculosis diagnosis. The TCR sequence derives from an adult with tuberculosis. The chain is assembled from TRBV28 and TRBJ2-3, with 8 junctional bases fitting TRBD2. The DNA reads TGTGCCAGCAGGCGAGGGGGGACTAGGCATACGCAGTATTTT. Its amino acids are CASRRGGTRHTQYF.